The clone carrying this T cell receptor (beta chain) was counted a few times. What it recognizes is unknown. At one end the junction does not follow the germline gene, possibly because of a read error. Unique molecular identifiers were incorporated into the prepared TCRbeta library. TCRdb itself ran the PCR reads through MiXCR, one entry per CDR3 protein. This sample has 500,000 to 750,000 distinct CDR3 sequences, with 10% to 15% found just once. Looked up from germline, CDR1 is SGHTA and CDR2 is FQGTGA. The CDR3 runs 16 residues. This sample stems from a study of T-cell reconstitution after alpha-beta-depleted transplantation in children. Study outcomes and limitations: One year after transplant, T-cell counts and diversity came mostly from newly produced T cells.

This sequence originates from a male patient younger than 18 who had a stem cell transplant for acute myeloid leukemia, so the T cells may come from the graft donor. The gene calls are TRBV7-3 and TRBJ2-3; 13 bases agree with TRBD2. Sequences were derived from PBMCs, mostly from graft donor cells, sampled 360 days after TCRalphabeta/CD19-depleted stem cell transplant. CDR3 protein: CASSAGLAGWADTQYF. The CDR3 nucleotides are TGTGCCAGCAGCGCGGGACTAGCGGGGTGGGCAGATACTCAGTATTTT.